These T cell receptor beta chains were read from a single sample in a study of graft-versus-host responses after intestinal transplantation. Sequencing was performed with immunoSEQ multiplex PCR; in TCRdb, only in-frame clones are kept and a portion is missing. Among about 99,000 clones listed, 85% to 95% were seen once. These receptors have no identified antigens. The specimen comprised unstimulated CD8+ T cells sorted from spleen or lymph node cells, sampled before transplant. These receptors were taken from a human donor who was the organ donor for an intestinal transplant. Each CDR3 is given with its conserved first and last residue. The order of the fields is V gene, clone size, J gene, D gene, CDR3 protein, CDR3 DNA. The D gene is left open where the match is weak. Size tells how often a clone was seen (once, few, many) or the class of an expanded clone, and some rows leave it out.

>TRBV7-9|once|TRBJ1-2|NA
CASSPRRGFGGYTF
TGTGCCAGCAGCCCGAGAAGGGGGTTCGGGGGCTACACCTTC
>TRBV7-9|once|TRBJ2-3|TRBD2
CASSKDSSGRAWAQYF
TGTGCCAGCAGCAAGGATTCTAGCGGGAGGGCCTGGGCGCAGTATTTT
>TRBV6-1|NA|TRBJ2-1|NA
CASSTILAGNEQFF
TGTGCCAGCAGTACTATACTAGCAGGGAATGAGCAGTTCTTC
>TRBV7-9|NA|TRBJ1-1|NA
CASSLGPTVVTEAFF
TGTGCCAGCAGCTTAGGCCCCACGGTCGTCACTGAAGCTTTCTTT
>TRBV29-1|NA|TRBJ2-7|TRBD2
CSVLGLAGVDEQYF
TGCAGCGTTCTAGGACTAGCGGGAGTCGACGAGCAGTACTTC
>TRBV25-1|NA|TRBJ1-4|NA
CASSEGVPATNEKLFF
TGTGCCAGCAGTGAGGGCGTACCCGCAACTAATGAAAAACTGTTTTTT
>TRBV13|once|TRBJ2-5|TRBD2
CASSLSGSGGETQYF
TGTGCCAGCAGCTTAAGCGGGAGCGGTGGGGAGACCCAGTACTTC
>TRBV27|NA|TRBJ2-1|TRBD1
CASSGYLTGAYNEQFF
TGTGCCAGCAGTGGTTATCTGACAGGGGCCTACAATGAGCAGTTCTTC
>TRBV25-1|few|TRBJ1-5|NA
CASSPGSGSMPQHF
TGTGCCAGCAGCCCAGGGTCTGGATCAATGCCCCAGCATTTT
>TRBV19|NA|TRBJ1-2|NA
CASSPDTVYGYTF
TGTGCCAGTAGTCCCGACACCGTCTATGGCTACACCTTC
>TRBV6-1|NA|TRBJ2-7|TRBD1
CASSEPGQGSTYEQYF
TGTGCCAGCAGTGAACCGGGACAGGGCTCTACCTACGAGCAGTACTTC
>TRBV4-1|once|TRBJ2-3|NA
CASSQVPVLWGLMFTDTQYF
TGCGCCAGCAGCCAAGTCCCCGTTTTATGGGGGCTTATGTTCACAGATACGCAGTATTTT
>TRBV9|NA|TRBJ2-3|TRBD2
CASTRLAGADTQYF
TGTGCCAGCACGCGGTTAGCGGGGGCGGATACGCAGTATTTT
>TRBV6-1|NA|TRBJ1-3|TRBD1
CASRTRQGAGNTIYF
TGTGCCAGCAGGACCAGACAGGGGGCCGGAAACACCATATATTTT
>TRBV28|NA|TRBJ1-5|NA
CASSNNLKNQPQHF
TGTGCCAGCAGCAACAACCTCAAAAATCAGCCCCAGCATTTT
>TRBV7-3|NA|TRBJ2-7|NA
CASSPSGSGEQYF
TGTGCCAGCAGCCCCTCCGGGAGCGGCGAGCAGTACTTC
>TRBV2|NA|TRBJ1-1|NA
CASKLPLPISTEAFF
TGTGCCAGTAAGCTCCCATTGCCGATATCCACTGAAGCTTTCTTT
>TRBV13|NA|TRBJ2-1|TRBD2
CASSSTSGVFRNEQFF
TGTGCCAGCAGCTCGACTAGCGGGGTTTTCAGGAATGAGCAGTTCTTC
>TRBV7-9|NA|TRBJ1-2|NA
CASSKTRTVLLSYTF
TGTGCCAGCAGCAAGACACGGACAGTCCTATTAAGCTACACCTTC
>TRBV29-1|NA|TRBJ1-3|TRBD1
CSVRTGSSGNTIYF
TGCAGCGTCCGGACAGGGAGCTCTGGAAACACCATATATTTT
>TRBV19|NA|TRBJ1-1|NA
CASMQGFTEAFF
TGTGCCAGTATGCAGGGATTCACTGAAGCTTTCTTT
>TRBV25-1|NA|TRBJ2-1|TRBD1
CASSAGQGYNEQFF
TGTGCCAGCAGTGCGGGACAGGGGTACAATGAGCAGTTCTTC
>TRBV5-3|NA|TRBJ1-1|NA
CARSFLASGNTEAFF
TGTGCCAGAAGCTTTCTCGCCTCAGGGAACACTGAAGCTTTCTTT
>TRBV9|NA|TRBJ2-3|NA
CASSHRDADTQYF
TGTGCCAGCAGCCACAGAGATGCGGATACGCAGTATTTT
>TRBV15|few|TRBJ2-7|NA
CATSSQSGYEQYF
TGTGCCACCAGCAGTCAGAGCGGGTACGAGCAGTACTTC
>TRBV27|NA|TRBJ2-1|NA
CASSVGQGAFALFF
NA
>TRBV13|NA|TRBJ2-3|TRBD2
CASSFQLAGVTDTQYF
TGTGCCAGCAGCTTCCAACTAGCGGGAGTAACAGATACGCAGTATTTT
>TRBV6-1|NA|TRBJ2-1|NA
CASSEAFRYNEQFF
TGTGCCAGCAGTGAAGCGTTCCGTTACAATGAGCAGTTCTTC
>TRBV10-3|NA|TRBJ1-4|NA
CAARVMVEKLFF
TGTGCCGCCAGGGTTATGGTCGAAAAACTGTTTTTT
>TRBV7-7|once|TRBJ2-2|TRBD2
CASSPGRWRGGAGELFF
TGTGCCAGCAGCCCGGGTCGGTGGCGGGGGGGCGCCGGGGAGCTGTTTTTT
>TRBV25-1|NA|TRBJ1-1|NA
CASSDLTGTTEAFF
TGTGCCAGCAGTGACCTGACAGGAACCACTGAAGCTTTCTTT
>TRBV30|NA|TRBJ1-3|NA
CAWSGGVKAPGNTIYF
TGTGCCTGGAGCGGGGGGGTTAAAGCGCCTGGAAACACCATATATTTT
>TRBV5-1|NA|TRBJ1-2|NA
CASSLAPGDGYTF
TGCGCCAGCAGCTTGGCCCCAGGCGATGGCTACACCTTC
>TRBV7-3|NA|TRBJ2-7|NA
CASSAGSGYEQYF
TGTGCCAGCAGCGCAGGGTCGGGTTACGAGCAGTACTTC
>TRBV7-9|few|TRBJ2-7|NA
CASSLVGQHYEQYF
TGTGCCAGCAGCTTAGTAGGACAGCACTACGAGCAGTACTTC
>TRBV25-1|NA|TRBJ1-1|NA
CASSAPGAMNTEAFF
TGTGCCAGCAGTGCCCCGGGAGCCATGAACACTGAAGCTTTCTTT
>TRBV7-8|NA|TRBJ1-2|NA
CASSNSLNYGYTF
TGTGCCAGCAGTAACAGTCTAAACTATGGCTACACCTTC
>TRBV5-1|NA|TRBJ1-4|TRBD1
CASSLNSQGGNEKLFF
TGCGCCAGCAGCTTAAACTCGCAGGGGGGAAATGAAAAACTGTTTTTT
>TRBV4-1|few|TRBJ1-2|TRBD1
CASSPGQGALSYTF
TGCGCCAGCAGCCCTGGACAGGGGGCTTTGAGCTACACCTTC
>TRBV4-2|NA|TRBJ2-5|NA
CASRKAEVQETQYF
TGTGCCAGCCGAAAAGCGGAAGTACAAGAGACCCAGTACTTC
>TRBV27|NA|TRBJ1-1|NA
CASSSAVQGKIMNTEAFF
TGTGCCAGCAGTTCAGCAGTCCAGGGGAAAATCATGAACACTGAAGCTTTCTTT
>TRBV10-2|NA|TRBJ2-2|TRBD1
CASSELVTGVRLEELFF
TGCGCCAGCAGTGAGTTAGTAACAGGGGTTCGGCTGGAGGAGCTGTTTTTT
>TRBV13|once|TRBJ2-1|TRBD2
CASSLLAGHNEQFF
TGTGCCAGCAGCTTACTAGCGGGGCACAATGAGCAGTTCTTC
>TRBV4-1|NA|TRBJ1-5|NA
CASSQLDYNQPQHF
TGCGCCAGCAGCCAACTGGACTACAATCAGCCCCAGCATTTT
>TRBV4-1|NA|TRBJ2-1|TRBD2
CASSLVAGGQSNEQFF
TGCGCCAGCAGCCTAGTAGCGGGGGGCCAATCCAATGAGCAGTTCTTC
>TRBV29-1|NA|TRBJ1-2|NA
CSVEEMEGKYYGYTF
TGCAGCGTCGAAGAAATGGAGGGGAAATACTATGGCTACACCTTC
>TRBV6-5|few|TRBJ2-7|NA
CASSYSGAIIYEQYF
TGTGCCAGCAGTTACTCAGGGGCGATAATCTACGAGCAGTACTTC
>TRBV30|NA|TRBJ1-1|NA
CAWLNRVGTEAFF
TGTGCCTGGTTAAACAGGGTGGGCACTGAAGCTTTCTTT
>TRBV27|NA|TRBJ2-7|TRBD1
CASSLDREGNEQYF
TGTGCCAGCAGTCTTGACAGGGAAGGGAACGAGCAGTACTTC
>TRBV27|once|TRBJ2-7|TRBD2
CASSSWTSGIGEQYF
TGTGCCAGCAGTTCGTGGACTAGCGGGATAGGCGAGCAGTACTTC
>TRBV19|NA|TRBJ1-5|NA
CASSIVEGEGQPQHF
TGTGCCAGTAGTATAGTTGAAGGGGAAGGTCAGCCCCAGCATTTT
>TRBV30|NA|TRBJ2-3|NA
CAWSVPSQKVTDTQYF
TGTGCCTGGAGTGTACCCAGTCAGAAAGTCACAGATACGCAGTATTTT
>TRBV15|NA|TRBJ2-7|NA
CATSKSAGPYEQYF
TGTGCCACCAGCAAGAGTGCCGGTCCCTACGAGCAGTACTTC
>TRBV4-2|NA|TRBJ2-7|NA
CASSQDQWGGAGRDYEQYF
TGTGCCAGCAGCCAAGATCAGTGGGGTGGAGCGGGCCGAGACTACGAGCAGTACTTC
>TRBV13|NA|TRBJ1-1|NA
CASSPQGENTEAFF
TGTGCCAGCAGCCCACAGGGCGAGAACACTGAAGCTTTCTTT
>TRBV11-2|NA|TRBJ1-1|NA
CASSLDGPGFTEAFF
TGTGCCAGCAGCTTAGATGGTCCAGGGTTTACTGAAGCTTTCTTT
>TRBV28|NA|TRBJ1-1|NA
CASSFTPIPNTEAFF
TGTGCCAGCAGTTTCACTCCGATCCCGAACACTGAAGCTTTCTTT
>TRBV7-9|NA|TRBJ2-1|NA
CASFHTPSGFNEQFF
TGTGCCAGCTTCCACACGCCAAGCGGGTTCAATGAGCAGTTCTTC